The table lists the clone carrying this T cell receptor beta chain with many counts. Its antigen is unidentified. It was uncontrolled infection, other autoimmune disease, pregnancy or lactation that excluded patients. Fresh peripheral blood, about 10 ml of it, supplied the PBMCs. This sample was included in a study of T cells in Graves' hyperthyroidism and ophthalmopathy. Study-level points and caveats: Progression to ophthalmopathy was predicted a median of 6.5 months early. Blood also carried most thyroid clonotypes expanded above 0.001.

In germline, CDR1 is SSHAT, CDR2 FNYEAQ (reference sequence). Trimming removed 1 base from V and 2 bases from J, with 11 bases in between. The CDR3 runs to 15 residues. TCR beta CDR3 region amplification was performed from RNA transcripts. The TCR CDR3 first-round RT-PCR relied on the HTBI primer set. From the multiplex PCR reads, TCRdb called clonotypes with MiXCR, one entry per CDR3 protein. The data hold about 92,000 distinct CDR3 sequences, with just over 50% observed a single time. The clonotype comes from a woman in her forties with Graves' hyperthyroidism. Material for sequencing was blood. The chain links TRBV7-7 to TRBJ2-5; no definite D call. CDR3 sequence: CASSLEPAAQETQYF. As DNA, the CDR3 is TGTGCCAGCAGCTTAGAACCGGCCGCACAAGAGACCCAGTACTTC.